A single sample gave rise to the 21 T cell receptor beta chains below, sequenced in a study of spatial heterogeneity in lung cancer. Antigens for these TCRs are unknown. TCRdb independently ran MiXCR on the 5' RACE reads; one entry per CDR3 protein. The top ten clones hold about 9.4% of a sample with 16,000 or so distinct CDR3 sequences, roughly 6% of them seen once. The sample's time point: sample taken at primary tumor resection. Overall study findings and caveats: It was found that expanded intratumoral alpha and beta TCR counts tracked tumor mutation counts.

The sample was lung tumor tissue, taken at surgery. The receptors come from a female donor with early-stage non-small cell lung cancer.

This clonotype was seen a few times. The J gene is TRBJ2-1, the V gene TRBV5-1, with 7 positions matching TRBD2. J gave up 4 bases and V 4 bases, and 11 bases lay outside the gene matches. Looked up from germline, CDR1 is SGHRS and CDR2 is YFSETQ. This CDR3 comprises 16 residues. CDR3 nucleotide sequence: TGCGCCAGCAGCCCTTCGAGTAGCGGGCGGTACAATGAGCAGTTCTTC. It is translated as CASSPSSSGRYNEQFF.

V and J are TRBV7-8 and TRBJ2-3; 7 bases match TRBD2. CDR1 is SGHVS, CDR2 FQNEAQ, per germline. The CDR3 is made up of 16 amino acids. V shed 2 bases, J shed 4 bases, and the junction held 9 bases outside the gene matches. Here the CDR3 reads CASSLLAGAVPDTQYF. The CDR3 coding sequence is TGTGCCAGCAGCTTATTGGCGGGAGCAGTCCCAGATACGCAGTATTTT.

This clonotype was seen many times. This rearrangement joins TRBV20-1 to TRBJ2-1; TRBD1 agrees at 7 bases. Unmatched junction bases numbered 14, after V lost 3 bases and J lost 3 bases. This CDR3 contains 17 residues. Per the germline V gene, CDR1 is DFQATT and CDR2 is SNEGSKA (reference sequence). The CDR3 reads CSARESPDRVFYNEQFF. The CDR3 DNA is TGCAGTGCTAGGGAGAGCCCCGACAGGGTTTTCTACAATGAGCAGTTCTTC.

The sample holds many counts of this clonotype. V usage is TRBV20-1 and J usage is TRBJ1-6; 10 bases are shared with TRBD1. Germline values: CDR1 DFQATT, CDR2 SNEGSKA (reference sequence). The J segment lost 4 bases and the V segment lost 3 bases, leaving 3 bases of the junction unmatched. This CDR3 is 15 amino acids long. This chain's CDR3 is CSASPGQGYNSPLHF. The CDR3 DNA follows: TGCAGTGCTAGCCCGGGACAGGGGTATAATTCACCCCTCCACTTT.

The rearrangement uses TRBV5-1 and TRBJ2-1; TRBD1 matches at 11 bases. This CDR3 comprises 18 residues. The J segment lost 7 bases and the V segment lost 0 bases, leaving 12 bases of the junction unmatched. Germline CDR1 reads SGHRS; CDR2 reads YFSETQ. The CDR3 region has the DNA TGCGCCAGCAGCTTGGATGCCTTCGGGACAGGGGGTATTAATGAGCAGTTCTTC. It codes for CASSLDAFGTGGINEQFF.

This clonotype came up a few times. J is TRBJ2-7 and V is TRBV11-2; 8 positions match TRBD1. Germline V gene data show CDR1 as SGHAT and CDR2 as FQNNGV. The trim removed 1 base at V and 7 bases at J, leaving 9 bases unmatched. The CDR3 totals 15 residues. In DNA form, the CDR3 reads TGTGCCAGCAGCTTAGGGACAGGGTTGGATCAGGAGCAGTACTTC. Translation gives CASSLGTGLDQEQYF.

At least ten counts were recorded for this clonotype. The chain is built from TRBV5-1 and TRBJ2-5; perhaps TRBD1 as D (5 bases). This CDR3 is 14 amino acids long. Trimming removed 2 bases at V and 5 bases at J, with 13 bases between. Germline CDR1 SGHRS, CDR2 YFSETQ. DNA for the CDR3: TGCGCCAGCAGCTTCGGACCCAGGGCGGAGACCCAGTACTTC. Protein sequence: CASSFGPRAETQYF.

Many counts were recorded for this clonotype. CDR3 residues: CASSQGTSADTQYF. CDR3 DNA sequence: TGTGCCAGCAGCCAGGGGACTAGCGCAGATACGCAGTATTTT. The chain recombines TRBV4-2 with TRBJ2-3, with 10 bases aligning to TRBD2. With 3 bases clipped from V and 4 bases from J, the junction kept 1 base outside the gene matches. Germline V lookup: CDR1 LGHNA, CDR2 YNFKEQ. The length of the CDR3 is 14 residues.

This chain links TRBV6-1 with TRBJ2-4, with D possibly TRBD1 on 6 matching bases. The CDR3 runs 17 residues. Germline CDR1 and CDR2: MNHNS and SASEGT. Trimming left V 3 bases short and J 0 bases short, with 15 bases between. The CDR3 coding sequence is TGTGCCAGCAGTGATCTGGGGACACGCGTAGCCAAAAACATTCAGTACTTC. This codes for CASSDLGTRVAKNIQYF.

The sample holds a few counts of this clonotype. A much larger clone sits a single nucleotide away, making a read error possible. V usage is TRBV6-5 and J usage is TRBJ1-1; 7 nucleotides match TRBD1. The V gene end was trimmed by 10 bases and the J gene end by 0 bases; junction bases not matched to a gene: 5. The CDR3 sequence is 13 residues long. Germline V gene lookup returns CDR1 MNHEY and CDR2 SVGAGI. CDR3 sequence (DNA): TGTGCCACTCACAGGGGAATGAACACTGAAGCTTTCTTT. It is translated as CATHRGMNTEAFF.

This clonotype has a count of ten or more. In nucleotides, the CDR3 is TGTGCCAGCAGCCTCCGGACAGCACCCTACAATGAGCAGTTCTTC. This gives the protein CASSLRTAPYNEQFF. V gene TRBV9 combines with J gene TRBJ2-1; a weak D match, TRBD1 (6 bases). Trimming removed 4 bases at V and 2 bases at J, with 13 bases between. Germline V gives CDR1 SGDLS, CDR2 YYNGEE. This CDR3 contains 15 residues.

This clonotype was found many times. This rearrangement joins TRBV5-1 to TRBJ1-4, with D possibly matching TRBD1 (6 bases). Germline assignment: CDR1 SGHRS and CDR2 YFSETQ. The V end was cut by 0 bases, the J end by 11 bases, with 17 bases between. This CDR3 comprises 15 residues. CDR3 nucleotide sequence: TGCGCCAGCAGCTTGGGAAACAGGGACCGATCCAAACTGTTTTTT. Translated: CASSLGNRDRSKLFF.

This clonotype was counted a few times. The chain recombines TRBV6-5 with TRBJ2-5; TRBD1 matches at 7 bases. CDR3 length: 14 residues. J lost 5 bases, V lost 6 bases, and 9 bases had no gene match. The germline gives CDR1 MNHEY, CDR2 SVGAGI. CDR3 in amino acids: CASRRTGLSETQYF. The CDR3 nucleotides read TGTGCCAGCAGAAGGACAGGACTTTCGGAGACCCAGTACTTC.

CDR3 coding DNA: TGTGCCAGCAGCCAAGATGACCAAAAGACAGGGGCAGCTTTCTTT. It yields the protein CASSQDDQKTGAAFF. The chain has TRBV4-2 and TRBJ1-1; 8 bases line up with TRBD1. Germline V gene data show CDR1 as LGHNA and CDR2 as YNFKEQ. V was pared by 0 bases and J by 10 bases, with 10 bases of the junction left unmatched. There are 15 residues in the CDR3.

The V call is TRBV2, the J call TRBJ2-4; 9 nucleotides agree with TRBD1. The germline CDR1 and CDR2 sequences are SNHLY and FYNNEI. J gave up 8 bases and V 7 bases, and 6 bases lay outside the gene matches. The CDR3 length is 13 residues. The CDR3 region is CASIGTGRYIQYF. The CDR3 bases are TGTGCCAGCATTGGGACAGGGAGATACATTCAGTACTTC.

This clonotype was detected many times. The chain links TRBV7-9 to TRBJ2-1; no clear D. CDR1 is SEHNR and CDR2 is FQNEAQ in the germline V gene (reference sequence). The V gene lost 5 bases and the J gene lost 2 bases, with 13 bases spanning the gap. This CDR3 is built from 15 residues. This CDR3 is CASSKRRNTYNEQFF. The CDR3 coding sequence is TGTGCCAGCAGCAAAAGGCGGAATACCTACAATGAGCAGTTCTTC.

This clonotype was picked up many times. V usage is TRBV29-1 and J usage is TRBJ1-3, with D tentatively TRBD1 (6 bases). Germline V gives CDR1 SQVTM, CDR2 ANQGSEA. The CDR3 totals 15 residues. V was pared by 3 bases and J by 2 bases, with 14 bases between. The CDR3: CSVDSGSGAGNTIYF. As DNA, the CDR3 is TGCAGCGTTGATTCCGGCTCAGGGGCTGGAAACACCATATATTTT.

The genes are TRBV20-1 and TRBJ2-1, with 14 bases lining up with TRBD2. The CDR3 sequence is 17 residues long. Unmatched junction bases numbered 12, after V lost 4 bases and J lost 7 bases. Germline V gene lookup returns CDR1 DFQATT and CDR2 SNEGSKA (reference sequence). As DNA, the CDR3 is TGCAGTGCTAAGGGTTGGACTAGCGGGAGGTTTATGAATGAGCAGTTCTTC. It is translated as CSAKGWTSGRFMNEQFF.

This clonotype was detected only a few times. The genes are TRBV5-1 and TRBJ2-5; D unresolved. Per germline, CDR1 SGHRS and CDR2 YFSETQ. The CDR3 sequence is 12 residues long. Trimming pared 2 bases from V and 1 base from J, leaving 3 bases between. The CDR3 spells CASSFPQETQYF. In DNA form, the CDR3 reads TGCGCCAGCAGCTTCCCCCAAGAGACCCAGTACTTC.

This clonotype was counted a few times. The chain recombines TRBV5-4 with TRBJ2-7, with TRBD1 matching over 8 bases. This CDR3 is built from 17 residues. Per the germline V gene, CDR1 is SGHNT and CDR2 is YYREEE (reference sequence). Trimming took 0 bases from V and 0 from J; bases not matched to a gene: 8. The CDR3 DNA sequence: TGTGCCAGCAGCTTGGGTCGGACAGGGCCTTCCTCCTACGAGCAGTACTTC. It yields the protein CASSLGRTGPSSYEQYF.

This clonotype was seen ten or more times. The genes are TRBV7-2 and TRBJ1-5, with TRBD1 matching over 9 bases. V trimming: 5 bases; J trimming: 7 bases; junction bases outside the gene matches: 6. The CDR3 spans 14 residues. The germline CDR1 and CDR2 sequences are SGHTA and FQGNSA. This chain's CDR3 is CASSPQGAGQPQHF. The CDR3 coding sequence is TGTGCCAGCAGCCCACAGGGGGCAGGGCAGCCCCAGCATTTT.